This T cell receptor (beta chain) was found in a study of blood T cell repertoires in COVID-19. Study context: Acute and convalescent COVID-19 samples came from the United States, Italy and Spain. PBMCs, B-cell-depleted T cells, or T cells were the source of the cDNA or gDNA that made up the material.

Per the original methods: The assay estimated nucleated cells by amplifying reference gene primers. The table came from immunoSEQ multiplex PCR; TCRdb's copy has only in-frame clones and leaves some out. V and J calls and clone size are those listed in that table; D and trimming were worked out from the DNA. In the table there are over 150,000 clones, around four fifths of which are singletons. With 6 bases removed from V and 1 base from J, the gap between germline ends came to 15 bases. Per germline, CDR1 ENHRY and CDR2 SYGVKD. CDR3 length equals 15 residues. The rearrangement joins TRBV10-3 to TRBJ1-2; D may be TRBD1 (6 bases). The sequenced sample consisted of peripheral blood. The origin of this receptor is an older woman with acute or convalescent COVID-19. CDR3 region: CAIRATGTVNYGYTF. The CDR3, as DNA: TGTGCCATCAGGGCCACAGGGACCGTTAACTATGGCTACACCTTC.